A selection of T cell receptor beta chains follows, all from one sample in a study of cytomegalovirus exposure and HLA in healthy donors. Assay used: immunoSEQ multiplex PCR; TCRdb lists only in-frame clones, some missing. The table has approximately 160,000 clones, 77% seen once. The specimen was PBMCs. Receptor source: a woman aged 25 to 39 in good health and CMV-seropositive. Each CDR3 is given with its conserved first and last residue. A D gene is named only where the DNA matches it firmly. Clone size is stated in some rows and not others, as once, few, many or a class when expanded.

>TRBV7-9|TRBJ2-5|TRBD1|once
TGTGCCAGCAGCGGATCCAGGGGGTTGGGGGCGCTGAGGAAAGAGACCCAGTACTTC
CASSGSRGLGALRKETQYF
>TRBV30|TRBJ2-5|TRBD2|-
TGTGCCTGGAGTTGGGGGGGCCAAGAGACCCAGTACTTC
CAWSWGGQETQYF
>TRBV5-4|TRBJ2-3|TRBD2|-
TGTGCCAGCAGCTCACTAGCGGGAGGGACAGATACGCAGTATTTT
CASSSLAGGTDTQYF
>TRBV6-5|TRBJ1-1|-|few
TGTGCCAGCAGTTACTCGATTAGTCCGAACACTGAAGCTTTCTTT
CASSYSISPNTEAFF
>TRBV5-6|TRBJ2-3|-|few
TGTGCCAGCAGCGGGCCGTGGACTCCGACCACAGATACGCAGTATTTT
CASSGPWTPTTDTQYF
>TRBV21-1|TRBJ1-1|-|-
TGTGCCAGCAGCAATCGAGAGAGAGGCACTGAAGCTTTCTTT
CASSNRERGTEAFF
>TRBV6-5|TRBJ2-3|-|-
TGTGCCAGCAGTTCCGGGACTCGCGCCGGTACGCAGTATTTT
CASSSGTRAGTQYF
>TRBV19|TRBJ2-1|-|few
TGTGCCAGTAAGAGGACCGGGAGTCCGGTGAGCAATGAGCAGTTCTTC
CASKRTGSPVSNEQFF
>TRBV9|TRBJ1-1|TRBD1|-
TGTGCCAGCACCCTAGGGGGCTCTGACACTGAAGCTTTCTTT
CASTLGGSDTEAFF
>TRBV6-1|TRBJ2-7|TRBD1|-
TGTGCCAGCAGTGCCCCACAGGGGTACGAGCAGTACTTC
CASSAPQGYEQYF
>TRBV27|TRBJ1-2|-|-
TGTGCCAGCAGGCTTGGAGCTAACTATGGCTACACCTTC
CASRLGANYGYTF
>TRBV28|TRBJ2-1|TRBD2|-
TGTGCCAGCAGATCCTCTGGACTAGCGGGACGGGATGAGCAGTTCTTC
CASRSSGLAGRDEQFF
>TRBV28|TRBJ2-7|-|-
TGTGCCAGCAGTTTATCGACAAAGTACGAGCAGTACTTC
CASSLSTKYEQYF
>TRBV5-1|TRBJ2-3|-|-
TGCGCCAGCAGCTTTCCTGGACTTAGCACAGATACGCAGTATTTT
CASSFPGLSTDTQYF
>TRBV11-3|TRBJ2-1|-|-
TGTGCCAGCAGCTTAGAGGGGGGCTACAATGAGCAGTTCTTC
CASSLEGGYNEQFF
>TRBV12-5|TRBJ1-2|-|-
TGTGCTAGTGGTACCGGGACAAGTACAGTCCAAACCACCTTC
CASGTGTSTVQTTF
>TRBV5-1|TRBJ2-2|TRBD2|once
TGCGCCAGCAGCTTGGCGACTTCTCGAGGAGCGGGAGGGCCCGGGGAGCTGTTTTTT
CASSLATSRGAGGPGELFF
>TRBV29-1|TRBJ1-2|TRBD1|-
TGCAGCGCCAGGGGGACCTATGGCTACACCTTC
CSARGTYGYTF
>TRBV19|TRBJ1-2|-|-
TGTGCCAGTAGTGAGACAGGCTTCTATGGCTACACCTTC
CASSETGFYGYTF
>TRBV6-6|TRBJ2-7|TRBD1|few
TGTGCCAGCAGTTCCCGGGACAGACTTTACGAGCAGTACTTC
CASSSRDRLYEQYF
>TRBV9|TRBJ1-4|-|few
TGTGCCAGCAGCGGACTGAATGAAAAACTGTTTTTT
CASSGLNEKLFF
>TRBV11-2|TRBJ2-7|-|-
TGTGCCAGCAGTCGATATATAGACATGAGCTCCTACGAGCAGTACTTC
CASSRYIDMSSYEQYF
>TRBV6-1|TRBJ2-7|TRBD1|-
TGTGCCAGCGGCCTGGACAGGGCATCGGGGGAGCAGTACTTC
CASGLDRASGEQYF
>TRBV5-6|TRBJ1-1|-|once
TGTGCCAGCAGCTTGGACATCTGGAACACTGAAGCTTTCTTT
CASSLDIWNTEAFF
>TRBV6-5|TRBJ1-3|-|-
TGTGCCAGCAGTTACGGGGGGAAGTCTGGAAACACCATATATTTT
CASSYGGKSGNTIYF
>TRBV19|TRBJ2-6|-|-
TGTGCCAGTAGTAGGACAGCCCAAGCGAGTGGGGCCAACGTCCTGACTTTC
CASSRTAQASGANVLTF
>TRBV5-1|TRBJ2-6|TRBD1|-
TGCGCCAGCAGCCGGGACAGTCAGTCTAGCTCTGGGGCCAACGTCCTGACTTTC
CASSRDSQSSSGANVLTF
>TRBV6-5|TRBJ2-1|-|-
TGTGCCAGCAGTTACACCCAGGGGTGGGATGAGCAGTTCTTC
CASSYTQGWDEQFF
>TRBV6-6|TRBJ2-1|-|-
TGTGCCAGCAGTATGGGGACACCTCTTATAGGGCAGTTCTTC
CASSMGTPLIGQFF
>TRBV30|TRBJ1-5|TRBD1|-
TGTGCCTGGAGTCGACAGGGGGCTGATCAGCCCCAGCATTTT
CAWSRQGADQPQHF
>TRBV27|TRBJ2-5|-|-
TGTGCCAGCAGTTTTGAACTACTCCAAGAGACCCAGTACTTC
CASSFELLQETQYF
>TRBV6-1|TRBJ1-5|TRBD1|-
TGTGCCAGCAGTGAGGACAGGGGGAGTCAGCCCCAGCATTTT
CASSEDRGSQPQHF
>TRBV29-1|TRBJ1-1|-|-
TGCAGCGTTGCCCCTCTCGCGGGCACTGAAGCTTTCTTT
CSVAPLAGTEAFF
>TRBV10-1|TRBJ2-2|-|-
TGCGCCAGTACTCAGGGTAACACCGGGGAGCTGTTTTTT
CASTQGNTGELFF
>TRBV6-5|TRBJ2-7|-|-
TGTGCCAGCAGTCAGGCTCGGCCCTACGAGCAGTACTTC
CASSQARPYEQYF
>TRBV7-2|TRBJ1-2|-|once
TGTGCCAGCAGCTTAGGGACCGGGGATTATGGCTACACCTTC
CASSLGTGDYGYTF
>TRBV5-6|TRBJ2-1|-|-
TGTGCCAGCAGGTTCAGGGGCTATGAGCAGTTCTTC
CASRFRGYEQFF
>TRBV6-6|TRBJ2-7|TRBD1|-
TGTGCCAGCAGTGACCGGGGACAGGGGGCCTACGAGCAGTACTTC
CASSDRGQGAYEQYF
>TRBV5-1|TRBJ1-3|-|-
TGCGCCAGCAGCGCCGGGACACATGGAAACACCATATATTTT
CASSAGTHGNTIYF
>TRBV4-3|TRBJ2-1|TRBD1|-
TGCGCCAGCACCCCCCGGACAGGTGTGGACAATGAGCAGTTCTTC
CASTPRTGVDNEQFF
>TRBV12-5|TRBJ1-1|-|few
TGTGCTAGTGGGGCAGGGGCCATGAACACTGAAGCTTTCTTT
CASGAGAMNTEAFF
>TRBV7-3|TRBJ2-3|-|few
TGTGCCAGCAGTACCACGACCTGGTGGGCTAGCACAGATACGCAGTATTTT
CASSTTTWWASTDTQYF
>TRBV2|TRBJ2-7|TRBD2|-
TGTGCCAGCAGTGGACTAGCGGGAGTTCCCTACGAGCAGTACTTC
CASSGLAGVPYEQYF
>TRBV6-6|TRBJ2-3|-|-
TGTGCCAGCAGCGGACAGCCTTATGCAGATACGCAGTATTTT
CASSGQPYADTQYF
>TRBV2|TRBJ2-7|-|-
TGTGCCAGCATTATTCATAGCGTTTACGAGCAGTACTTC
CASIIHSVYEQYF
>TRBV5-4|TRBJ2-1|TRBD2|few
TGTGCCAGCAGCTTCCCCGGGGGGAGCTCCTACAATGAGCAGTTCTTC
CASSFPGGSSYNEQFF
>TRBV13|TRBJ2-2|-|-
TGTGCCAGCAGCTTTTTGGAGGGGAGAGGGTCCGGGGAGCTGTTTTTT
CASSFLEGRGSGELFF
>TRBV28|TRBJ1-4|-|-
TGTGCCAGCAGTAGCATCGGGAGAGAAAAACTGTTTTTT
CASSSIGREKLFF
>TRBV5-5|TRBJ2-7|TRBD2|-
TGTGCCAGCAGCTTGACCGGGACTAGCGGTACCTACGAGCAGTACTTC
CASSLTGTSGTYEQYF
>TRBV19|TRBJ2-7|TRBD2|-
TGTGCCAGTAGCGAACTAGCGGGGTACGAGCAGTACTTC
CASSELAGYEQYF
>TRBV4-1|TRBJ2-6|-|-
TGCGCCAGCAGCCACGAAGGGAGCCGTGGGGCCAACGTCCTGACTTTC
CASSHEGSRGANVLTF
>TRBV7-8|TRBJ1-5|TRBD1|-
TGTGCCAGCACCCTAGGCAGGGGGCGAAATCAGCCCCAGCATTTT
CASTLGRGRNQPQHF